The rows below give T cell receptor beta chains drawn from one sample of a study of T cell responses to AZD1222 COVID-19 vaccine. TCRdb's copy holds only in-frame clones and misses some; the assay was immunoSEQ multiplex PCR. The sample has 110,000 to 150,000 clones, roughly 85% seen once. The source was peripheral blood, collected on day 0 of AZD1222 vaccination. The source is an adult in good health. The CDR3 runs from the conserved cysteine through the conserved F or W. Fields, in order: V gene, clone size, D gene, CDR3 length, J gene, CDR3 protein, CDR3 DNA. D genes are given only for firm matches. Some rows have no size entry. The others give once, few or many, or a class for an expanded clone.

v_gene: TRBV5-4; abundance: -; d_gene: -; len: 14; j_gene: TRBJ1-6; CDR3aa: CASSLVQDNSPLHF; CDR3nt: TGTGCCAGCAGCTTGGTCCAAGATAATTCACCCCTCCACTTT
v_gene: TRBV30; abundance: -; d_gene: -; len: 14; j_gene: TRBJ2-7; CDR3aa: CAWSVMGSSYEQYF; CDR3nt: TGTGCCTGGAGTGTAATGGGGAGCTCCTACGAGCAGTACTTC
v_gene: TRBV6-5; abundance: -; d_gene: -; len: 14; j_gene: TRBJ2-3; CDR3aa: CASSLRASTDTQYF; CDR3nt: TGTGCCAGCAGTCTTAGGGCTAGCACAGATACGCAGTATTTT
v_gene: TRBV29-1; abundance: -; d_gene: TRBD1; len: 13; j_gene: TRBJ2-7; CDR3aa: CSVGTDRGFEQYF; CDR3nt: TGCAGCGTTGGTACGGACAGGGGGTTCGAGCAGTACTTC
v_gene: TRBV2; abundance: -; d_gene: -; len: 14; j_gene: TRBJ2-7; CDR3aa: CASNPGAGGYEQYF; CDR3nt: TGTGCCAGCAACCCGGGGGCAGGGGGCTACGAGCAGTACTTC
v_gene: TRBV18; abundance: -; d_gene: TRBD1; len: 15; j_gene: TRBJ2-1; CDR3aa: CASSPTGSPYNEQFF; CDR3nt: TGTGCCAGCTCACCGACAGGGAGCCCCTACAATGAGCAGTTCTTC
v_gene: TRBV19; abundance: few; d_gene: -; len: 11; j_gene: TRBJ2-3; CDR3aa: CASSHTDTQYF; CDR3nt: TGTGCCAGTAGTCACACAGATACGCAGTATTTT
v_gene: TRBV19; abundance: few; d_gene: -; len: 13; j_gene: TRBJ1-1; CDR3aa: CASSITANTEAFF; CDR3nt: TGTGCCAGTAGTATTACGGCGAACACTGAAGCTTTCTTT
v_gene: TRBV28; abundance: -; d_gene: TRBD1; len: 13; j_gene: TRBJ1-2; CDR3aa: CASLGQQGYGYTF; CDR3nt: TGTGCCAGCTTGGGACAGCAGGGGTATGGCTACACCTTC
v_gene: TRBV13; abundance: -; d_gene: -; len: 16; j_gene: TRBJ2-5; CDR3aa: CASSYRPRGQKETQYF; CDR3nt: TGTGCCAGCAGCTATAGGCCCCGGGGCCAAAAAGAGACCCAGTACTTC
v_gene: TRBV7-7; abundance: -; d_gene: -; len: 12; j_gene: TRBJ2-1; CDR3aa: CASSLGGGPEFF; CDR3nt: TGTGCCAGCAGCTTAGGGGGGGGCCCGGAGTTCTTC